This T cell receptor (beta chain) was sequenced in a study of blood T cell repertoires in COVID-19. Study-wide context: The United States, Italy and Spain supplied acute and convalescent COVID-19 samples.

The germline V gene encodes CDR1 MNHEY and CDR2 SMNVEV (reference sequence). V trimming: 5 bases; J trimming: 10 bases; junction bases outside the gene matches: 9. This CDR3 is 15 amino acids long. The method was immunoSEQ multiplex PCR; TCRdb's version includes in-frame clones alone and lacks a portion of them. In the table there are about 120,000 clones, over 75% of which are singletons. Sample: peripheral blood. The receptor was derived from a man in his 60s with active or convalescent COVID-19. The chain is built from TRBV27 and TRBJ1-6, with TRBD1 matching 9 bases. The CDR3 coding sequence is TGTGCCAGCAGTCCCCTACAGGGGGCGGACTCACCCCTCCACTTT. This encodes CASSPLQGADSPLHF.